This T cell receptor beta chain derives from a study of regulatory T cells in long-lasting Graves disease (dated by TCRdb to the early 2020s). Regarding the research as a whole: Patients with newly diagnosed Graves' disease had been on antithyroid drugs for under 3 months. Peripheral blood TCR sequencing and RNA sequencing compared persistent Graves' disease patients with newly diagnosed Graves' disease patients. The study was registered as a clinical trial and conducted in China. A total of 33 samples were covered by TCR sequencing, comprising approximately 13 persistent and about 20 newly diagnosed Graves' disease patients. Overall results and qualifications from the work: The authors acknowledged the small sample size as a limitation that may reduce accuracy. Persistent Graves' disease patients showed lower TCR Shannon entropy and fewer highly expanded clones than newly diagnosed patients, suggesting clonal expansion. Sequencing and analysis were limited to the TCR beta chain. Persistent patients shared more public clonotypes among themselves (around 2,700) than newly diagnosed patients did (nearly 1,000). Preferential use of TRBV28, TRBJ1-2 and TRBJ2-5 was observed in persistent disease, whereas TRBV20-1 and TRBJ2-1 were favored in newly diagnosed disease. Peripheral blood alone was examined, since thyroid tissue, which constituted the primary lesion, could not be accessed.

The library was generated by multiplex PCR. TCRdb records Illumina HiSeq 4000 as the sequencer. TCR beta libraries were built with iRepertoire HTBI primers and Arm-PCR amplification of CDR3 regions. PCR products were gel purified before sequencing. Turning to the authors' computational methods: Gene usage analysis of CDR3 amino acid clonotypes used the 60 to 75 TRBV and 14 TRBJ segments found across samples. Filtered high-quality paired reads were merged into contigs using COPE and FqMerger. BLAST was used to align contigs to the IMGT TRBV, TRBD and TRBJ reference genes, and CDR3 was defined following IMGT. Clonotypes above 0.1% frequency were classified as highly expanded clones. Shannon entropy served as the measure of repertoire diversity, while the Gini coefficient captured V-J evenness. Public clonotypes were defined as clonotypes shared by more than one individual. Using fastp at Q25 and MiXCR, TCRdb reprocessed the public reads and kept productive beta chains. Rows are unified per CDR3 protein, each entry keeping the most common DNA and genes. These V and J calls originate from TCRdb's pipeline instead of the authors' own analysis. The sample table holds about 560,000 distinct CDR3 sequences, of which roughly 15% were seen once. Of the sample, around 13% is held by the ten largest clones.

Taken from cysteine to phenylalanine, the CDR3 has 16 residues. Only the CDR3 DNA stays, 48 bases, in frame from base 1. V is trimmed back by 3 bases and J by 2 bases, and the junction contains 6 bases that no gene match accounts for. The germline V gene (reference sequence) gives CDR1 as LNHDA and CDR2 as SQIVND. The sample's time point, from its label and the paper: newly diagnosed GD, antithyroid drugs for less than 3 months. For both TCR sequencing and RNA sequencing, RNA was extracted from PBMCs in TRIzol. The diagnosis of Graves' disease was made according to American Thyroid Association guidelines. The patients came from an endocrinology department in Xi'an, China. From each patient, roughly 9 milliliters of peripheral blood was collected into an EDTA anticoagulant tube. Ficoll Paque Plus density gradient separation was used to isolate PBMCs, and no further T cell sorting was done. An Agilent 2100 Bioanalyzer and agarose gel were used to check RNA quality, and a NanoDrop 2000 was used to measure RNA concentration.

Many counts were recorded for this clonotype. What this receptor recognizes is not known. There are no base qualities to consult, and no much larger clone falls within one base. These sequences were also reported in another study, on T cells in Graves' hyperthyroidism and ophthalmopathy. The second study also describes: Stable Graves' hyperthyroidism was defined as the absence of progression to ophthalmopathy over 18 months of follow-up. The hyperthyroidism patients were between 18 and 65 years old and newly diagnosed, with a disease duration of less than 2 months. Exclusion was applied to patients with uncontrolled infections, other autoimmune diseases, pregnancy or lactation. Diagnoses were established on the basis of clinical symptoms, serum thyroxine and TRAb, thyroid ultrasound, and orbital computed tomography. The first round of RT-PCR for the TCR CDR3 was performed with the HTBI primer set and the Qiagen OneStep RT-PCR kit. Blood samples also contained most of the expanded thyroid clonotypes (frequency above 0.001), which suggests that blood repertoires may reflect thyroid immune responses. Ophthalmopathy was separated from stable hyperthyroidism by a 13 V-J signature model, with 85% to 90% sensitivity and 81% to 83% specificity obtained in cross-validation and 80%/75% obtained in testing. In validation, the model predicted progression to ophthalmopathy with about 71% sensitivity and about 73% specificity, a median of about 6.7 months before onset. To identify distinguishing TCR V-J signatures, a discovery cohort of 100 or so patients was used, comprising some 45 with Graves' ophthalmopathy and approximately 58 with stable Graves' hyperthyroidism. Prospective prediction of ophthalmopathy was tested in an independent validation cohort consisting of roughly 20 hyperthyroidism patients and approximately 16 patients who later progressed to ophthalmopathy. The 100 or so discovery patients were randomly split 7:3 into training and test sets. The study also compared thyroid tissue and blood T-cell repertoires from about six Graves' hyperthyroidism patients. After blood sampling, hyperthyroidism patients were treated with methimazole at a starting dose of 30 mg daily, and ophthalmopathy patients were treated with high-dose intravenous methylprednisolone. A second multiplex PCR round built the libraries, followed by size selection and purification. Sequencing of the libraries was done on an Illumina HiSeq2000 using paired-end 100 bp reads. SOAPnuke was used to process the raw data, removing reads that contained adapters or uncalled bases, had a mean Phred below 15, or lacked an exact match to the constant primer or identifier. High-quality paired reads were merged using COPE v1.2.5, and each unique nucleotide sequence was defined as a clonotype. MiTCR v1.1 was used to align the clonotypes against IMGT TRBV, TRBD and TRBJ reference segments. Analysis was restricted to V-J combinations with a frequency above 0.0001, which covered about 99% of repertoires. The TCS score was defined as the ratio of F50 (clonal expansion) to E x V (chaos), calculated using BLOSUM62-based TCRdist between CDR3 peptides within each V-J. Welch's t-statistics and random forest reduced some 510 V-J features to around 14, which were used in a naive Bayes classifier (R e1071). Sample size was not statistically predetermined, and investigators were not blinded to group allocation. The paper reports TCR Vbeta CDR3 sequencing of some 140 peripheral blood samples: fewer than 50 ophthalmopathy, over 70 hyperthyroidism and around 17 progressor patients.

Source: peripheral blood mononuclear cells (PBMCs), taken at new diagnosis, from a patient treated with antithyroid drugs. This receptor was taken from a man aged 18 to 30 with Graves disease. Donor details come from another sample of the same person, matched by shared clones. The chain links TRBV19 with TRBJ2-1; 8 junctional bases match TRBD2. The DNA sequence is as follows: TGTGCCAGTAGTATGACTAGCGTGGAGGCCTACAATGAGCAGTTCTTC. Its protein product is CASSMTSVEAYNEQFF.